A single sample gave rise to the 3 T cell receptor beta chains below, sequenced in a study of T cell responses to AZD1222 COVID-19 vaccine. Libraries were prepared by immunoSEQ multiplex PCR; TCRdb keeps only in-frame clonotypes and omits some of them. The profile shows about 100,000 clones, approximately 83% of them singletons. The specimen comprised peripheral blood, sampled on day 0 of AZD1222 vaccination. These receptors all come from an adult in good health.

This clone occurred a few times. The chain combines TRBV9 with TRBJ1-2, with D perhaps TRBD1 (6 bases). V was clipped by 4 bases and J by 6 bases, with 19 bases between them. CDR1 is SGDLS, CDR2 YYNGEE, per germline. The CDR3 totals 15 residues. The CDR3 DNA sequence: TGTGCCAGCAGCCCCCTTTCCAACAGGGAAGATGGCTACACCTTC. Translating it yields CASSPLSNREDGYTF.

The chain joins TRBV27 to TRBJ1-2; a weak D match, TRBD1 (6 bases). CDR1 is MNHEY, CDR2 SMNVEV, per germline (reference sequence). The V end was cut by 3 bases, the J end by 5 bases, with 16 bases between. The CDR3 is 15 residues long. Here the CDR3 DNA reads TGTGCCAGCAGTTTTGGGTCAGGGGTCATGTATGGCTACACCTTC. It yields the protein CASSFGSGVMYGYTF.

This clone was seen more than once but under ten times. The chain couples TRBV7-2 to TRBJ2-7; 8 positions match TRBD2. Germline V gives CDR1 SGHTA, CDR2 FQGNSA. J was trimmed by 4 bases and V by 1 base; bases with no gene match: 6. The CDR3 extends over 15 amino acids. CDR3 residues: CASSLVRGARYEQYF. As DNA, the CDR3 is TGTGCCAGCAGCTTAGTGCGGGGGGCGCGATACGAGCAGTACTTC.